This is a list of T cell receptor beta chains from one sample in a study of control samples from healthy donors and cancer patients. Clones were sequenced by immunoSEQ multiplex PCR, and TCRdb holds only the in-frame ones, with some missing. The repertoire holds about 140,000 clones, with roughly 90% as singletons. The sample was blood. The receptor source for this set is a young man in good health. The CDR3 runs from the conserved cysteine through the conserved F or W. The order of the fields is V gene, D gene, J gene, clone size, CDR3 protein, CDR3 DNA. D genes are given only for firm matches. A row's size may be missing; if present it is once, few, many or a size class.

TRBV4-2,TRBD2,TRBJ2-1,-,CASSLGLAGREQFF,TGTGCCAGCAGCCTGGGACTAGCGGGCCGTGAGCAGTTCTTC
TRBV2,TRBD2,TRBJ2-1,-,CASSERGANNEQFF,TGTGCCAGCAGTGAGCGGGGGGCGAACAATGAGCAGTTCTTC
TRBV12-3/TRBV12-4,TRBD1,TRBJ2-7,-,CASSPGQGYEQYF,TGTGCCAGTTCACCGGGACAGGGCTACGAGCAGTACTTC
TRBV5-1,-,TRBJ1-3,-,CASSFGESGNTIYF,TGCGCCAGCAGCTTTGGGGAGAGTGGAAACACCATATATTTT
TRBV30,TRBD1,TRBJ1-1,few,CAWSDRTGEAFF,TGTGCCTGGAGTGACCGGACAGGGGAGGCTTTCTTT
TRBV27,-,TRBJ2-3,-,CASSLGTYGDTQYF,TGTGCCAGCAGTTTAGGGACTTATGGAGATACGCAGTATTTT
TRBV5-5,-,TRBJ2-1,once,CASSSGQGFILEMNNEQFF,TGTGCCAGCAGCTCGGGTCAGGGTTTTATCTTGGAAATGAACAATGAGCAGTTCTTC
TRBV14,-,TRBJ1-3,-,CASSQVSGAGSGNTIYF,TGTGCCAGCAGCCAAGTCTCAGGGGCAGGCTCTGGAAACACCATATATTTT
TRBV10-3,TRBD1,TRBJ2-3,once,CAISLDRDTDTQYF,TGTGCCATCAGCTTAGACAGGGACACAGATACGCAGTATTTT
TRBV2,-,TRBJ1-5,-,CASSYTQFNQPQHF,TGTGCCAGCAGCTACACACAATTCAATCAGCCCCAGCATTTT
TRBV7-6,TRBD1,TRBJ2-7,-,CASSSQKGDRVYEQYF,TGTGCCAGCAGCTCACAAAAAGGGGACAGGGTTTACGAGCAGTACTTC